This T cell receptor beta chain came from a study of blood T cell repertoires in COVID-19. Across the whole study: The samples span acute and convalescent COVID-19 from the United States, Italy and Spain. Nucleic acid was either cDNA or gDNA, and it came from T cells, B-cell-depleted T cells, or PBMCs.

Trimming removed 0 bases at V and 4 bases at J, with 18 bases between. Germline V gene lookup returns CDR1 GTSNPN and CDR2 SVGIG (reference sequence). The CDR3 totals 17 residues. Authors' analysis steps: Estimation of nucleated cell counts relied on the amplification of reference gene primers. Profiling relied on immunoSEQ multiplex PCR, and the TCRdb table lists in-frame clones only, not all of them. The V and J calls and clone size were taken over from that table, and D and trimming were inferred from the DNA. The sample lists 100,000 to 150,000 clones; 84% were seen once. Sequenced input: peripheral blood. V and J are TRBV30 and TRBJ1-4, with D perhaps TRBD1 (6 bases). This TCR derives from a man aged 60 to 69 with acute or convalescent COVID-19. For the CDR3, the DNA is TGTGCCTGGAGTGTGCGAGGGACATCGGAGGATAATGAAAAACTGTTTTTT. Translated, it gives CAWSVRGTSEDNEKLFF.